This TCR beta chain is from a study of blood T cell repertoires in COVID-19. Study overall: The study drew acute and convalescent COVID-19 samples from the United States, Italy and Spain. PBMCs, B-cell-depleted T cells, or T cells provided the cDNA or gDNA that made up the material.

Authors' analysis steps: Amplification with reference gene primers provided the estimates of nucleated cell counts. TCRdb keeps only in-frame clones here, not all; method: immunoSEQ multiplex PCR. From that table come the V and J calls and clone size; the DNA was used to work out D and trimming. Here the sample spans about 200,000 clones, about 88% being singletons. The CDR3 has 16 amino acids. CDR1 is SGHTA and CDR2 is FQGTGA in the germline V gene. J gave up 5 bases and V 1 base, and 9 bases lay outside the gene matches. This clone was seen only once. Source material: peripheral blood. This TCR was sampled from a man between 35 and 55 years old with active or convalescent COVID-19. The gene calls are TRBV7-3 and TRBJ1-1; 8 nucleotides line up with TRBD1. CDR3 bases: TGTGCCAGCAGCTTAAACCCTACAGGGGGGAGGACTGAAGCTTTCTTT. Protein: CASSLNPTGGRTEAFF.